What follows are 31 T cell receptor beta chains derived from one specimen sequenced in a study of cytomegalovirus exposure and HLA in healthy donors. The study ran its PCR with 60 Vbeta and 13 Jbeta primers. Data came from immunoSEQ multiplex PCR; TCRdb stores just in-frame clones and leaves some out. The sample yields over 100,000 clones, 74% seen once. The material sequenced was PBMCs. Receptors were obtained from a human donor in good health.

For the CDR3, the DNA is TGTGCCAGCAGTTACTCGAATTGGCGGGGTGAGCAGTTCTTC. Its protein product is CASSYSNWRGEQFF. This chain links TRBV6-5 with TRBJ2-1, with a possible D match to TRBD2 (6 bases). Trimming cost V 0 bases and J 9 bases, with 12 bases left between them. This CDR3 region has 14 residues. Germline V lookup: CDR1 MNHEY, CDR2 SVGAGI.

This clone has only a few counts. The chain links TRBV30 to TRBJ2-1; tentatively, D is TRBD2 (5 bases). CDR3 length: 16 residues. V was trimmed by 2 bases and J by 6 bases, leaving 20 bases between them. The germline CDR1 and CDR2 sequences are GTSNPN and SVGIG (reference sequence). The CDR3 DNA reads TGTGCCTGGAGTCCTCGGACTTTCCGAGATTTCAATGAGCAGTTCTTC. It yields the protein CAWSPRTFRDFNEQFF.

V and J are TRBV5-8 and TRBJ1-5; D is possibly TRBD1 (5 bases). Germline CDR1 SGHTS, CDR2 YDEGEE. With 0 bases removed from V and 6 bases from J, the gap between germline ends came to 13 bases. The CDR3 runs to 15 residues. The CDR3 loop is CASSLEGGEGQPQHF. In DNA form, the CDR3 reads TGTGCCAGCAGCTTGGAGGGAGGGGAAGGTCAGCCCCAGCATTTT. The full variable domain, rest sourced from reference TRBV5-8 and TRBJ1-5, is EAGVTQSPTHLIKTRGQQATLRCSPISGHTSVYWYQQALGLGLQFLLWYDEGEERNRGNFPPRFSGRQFPNYSSELNVNALELEDSALYLCASSLEGGEGQPQHFGDGTRLSIL.

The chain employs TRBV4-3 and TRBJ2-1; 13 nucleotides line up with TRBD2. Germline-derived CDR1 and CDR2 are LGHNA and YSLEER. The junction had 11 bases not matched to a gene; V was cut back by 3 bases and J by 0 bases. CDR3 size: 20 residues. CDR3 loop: CASSHSGLAGVLSSYNEQFF. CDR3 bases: TGCGCCAGCAGCCATTCCGGACTAGCGGGGGTCCTGAGCTCCTACAATGAGCAGTTCTTC.

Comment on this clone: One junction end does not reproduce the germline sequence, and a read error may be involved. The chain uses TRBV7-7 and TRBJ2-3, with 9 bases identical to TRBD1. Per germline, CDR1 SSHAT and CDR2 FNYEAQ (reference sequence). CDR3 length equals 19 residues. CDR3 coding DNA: TGTGCTAGCAGCTTGGTCCCTCCAACAGGGGGCCGAAAAACAGATACGCAGTATTTT. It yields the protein CASSLVPPTGGRKTDTQYF.

CDR3 sequence reads: CATSRALGQGSGNTIYF. As DNA, the CDR3 is TGTGCCACCAGCAGAGCCTTGGGACAGGGCTCTGGAAACACCATATATTTT. The chain uses TRBV15 and TRBJ1-3; 9 positions agree with TRBD1. V lost 1 base and J lost 0; bases outside the gene matches: 4. CDR1 is LNHNV, CDR2 YYDKDF, per germline (reference sequence). CDR3 size: 17 residues.

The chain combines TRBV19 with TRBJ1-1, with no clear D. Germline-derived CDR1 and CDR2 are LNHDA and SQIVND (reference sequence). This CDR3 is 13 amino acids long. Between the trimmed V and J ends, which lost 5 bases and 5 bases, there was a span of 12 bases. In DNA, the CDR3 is TGTGCCAGTAGTCAGCGTCCTGTGACTGAAGCTTTCTTT. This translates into CASSQRPVTEAFF. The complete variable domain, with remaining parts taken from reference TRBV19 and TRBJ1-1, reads DGGITQSPKYLFRKEGQNVTLSCEQNLNHDAMYWYRQDPGQGLRLIYYSQIVNDFQKGDIAEGYSVSREKKESFPLTVTSAQKNPTAFYLCASSQRPVTEAFFGQGTRLTVV.

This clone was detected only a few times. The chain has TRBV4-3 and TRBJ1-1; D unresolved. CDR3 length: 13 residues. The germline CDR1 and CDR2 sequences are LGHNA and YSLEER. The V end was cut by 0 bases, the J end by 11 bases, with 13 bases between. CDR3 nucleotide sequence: TGCGCCAGCAGCCAAGATCGAGGTTCTGTGGCTTTCTTT. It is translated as CASSQDRGSVAFF.

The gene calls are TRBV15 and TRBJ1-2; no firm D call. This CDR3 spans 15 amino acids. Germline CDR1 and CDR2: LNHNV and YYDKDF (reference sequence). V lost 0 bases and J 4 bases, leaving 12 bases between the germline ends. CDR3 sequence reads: CATSRDPGSSYGYTF. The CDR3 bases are TGTGCCACCAGCAGAGACCCAGGATCCTCCTATGGCTACACCTTC.

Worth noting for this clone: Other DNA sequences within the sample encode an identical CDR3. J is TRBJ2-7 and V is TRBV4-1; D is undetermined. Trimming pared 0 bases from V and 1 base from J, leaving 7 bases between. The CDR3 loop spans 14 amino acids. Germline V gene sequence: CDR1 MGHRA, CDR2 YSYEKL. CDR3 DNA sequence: TGCGCCAGCAGCCAAGATCCGGGTTCCTACGAGCAGTACTTC. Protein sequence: CASSQDPGSYEQYF.

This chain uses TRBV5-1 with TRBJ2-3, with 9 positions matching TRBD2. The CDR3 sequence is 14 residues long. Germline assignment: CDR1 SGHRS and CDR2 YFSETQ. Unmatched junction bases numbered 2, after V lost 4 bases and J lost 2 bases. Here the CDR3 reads CASSRTSDTDTQYF. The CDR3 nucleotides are TGCGCCAGCAGCCGGACTAGCGACACAGATACGCAGTATTTT.

This CDR3 reads CASSTQPTGELFF. The CDR3 region has the DNA TGCGCCAGCAGCACACAACCTACCGGGGAGCTGTTTTTT. The rearrangement joins TRBV5-1 to TRBJ2-2; D not resolved. The CDR3 contains 13 residues. CDR1 and CDR2 (germline): SGHRS, YFSETQ. V lost 4 bases and J 5 bases, leaving 9 bases between the germline ends.

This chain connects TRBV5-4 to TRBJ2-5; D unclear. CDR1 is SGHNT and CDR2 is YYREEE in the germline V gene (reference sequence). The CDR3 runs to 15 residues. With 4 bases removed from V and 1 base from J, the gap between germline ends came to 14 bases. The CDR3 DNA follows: TGTGCCAGCAGCCCGATCCCGGTCACCCAAGAGACCCAGTACTTC. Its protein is CASSPIPVTQETQYF.

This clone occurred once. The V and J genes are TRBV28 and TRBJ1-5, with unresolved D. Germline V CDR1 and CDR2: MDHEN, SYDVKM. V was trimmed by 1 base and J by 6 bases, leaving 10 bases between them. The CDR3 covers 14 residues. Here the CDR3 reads CASSLSIELQPQHF. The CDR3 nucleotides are TGTGCCAGCAGTTTATCTATTGAGCTTCAGCCCCAGCATTTT.

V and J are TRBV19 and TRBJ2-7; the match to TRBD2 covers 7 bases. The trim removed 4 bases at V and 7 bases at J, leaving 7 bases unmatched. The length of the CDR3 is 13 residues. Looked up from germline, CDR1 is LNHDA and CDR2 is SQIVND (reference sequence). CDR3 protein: CASSTSGRREQYF. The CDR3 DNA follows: TGTGCCAGTAGTACGTCCGGGAGGCGTGAGCAGTACTTC.

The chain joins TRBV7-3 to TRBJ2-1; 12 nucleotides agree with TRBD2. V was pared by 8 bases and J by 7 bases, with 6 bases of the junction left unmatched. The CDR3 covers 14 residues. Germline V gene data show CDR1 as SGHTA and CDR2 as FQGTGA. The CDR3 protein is CASSSGGARNEQFF. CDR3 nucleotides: TGTGCCAGCTCTAGCGGGGGGGCCCGGAATGAGCAGTTCTTC. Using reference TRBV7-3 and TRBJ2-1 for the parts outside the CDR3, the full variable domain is GAGVSQTPSNKVTEKGKYVELRCDPISGHTALYWYRQSLGQGPEFLIYFQGTGAADDSGLPNDRFFAVRPEGSVSTLKIQRTERGDSAVYLCASSSGGARNEQFFGPGTRLTVL.

In DNA form, the CDR3 reads TGTGCCAGCAGTTCTAGAAGGGGGCGCATCCCCTACGAGCAGTACTTC. This gives the protein CASSSRRGRIPYEQYF. The chain combines TRBV6-5 with TRBJ2-7; 7 nucleotides match TRBD1. This CDR3 has 16 amino acids. V lost 4 bases, J lost 2 bases, and 11 bases stayed unmatched. Germline V gives CDR1 MNHEY, CDR2 SVGAGI.

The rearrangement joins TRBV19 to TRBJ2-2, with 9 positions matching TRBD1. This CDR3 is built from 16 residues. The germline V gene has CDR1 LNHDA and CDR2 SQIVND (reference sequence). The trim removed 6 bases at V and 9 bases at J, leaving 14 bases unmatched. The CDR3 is CASSAPGTGRDRELFF. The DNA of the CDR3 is TGTGCCAGTAGCGCCCCCGGGACAGGGCGGGACCGGGAGCTGTTTTTT. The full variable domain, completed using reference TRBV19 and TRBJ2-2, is DGGITQSPKYLFRKEGQNVTLSCEQNLNHDAMYWYRQDPGQGLRLIYYSQIVNDFQKGDIAEGYSVSREKKESFPLTVTSAQKNPTAFYLCASSAPGTGRDRELFFGEGSRLTVL.

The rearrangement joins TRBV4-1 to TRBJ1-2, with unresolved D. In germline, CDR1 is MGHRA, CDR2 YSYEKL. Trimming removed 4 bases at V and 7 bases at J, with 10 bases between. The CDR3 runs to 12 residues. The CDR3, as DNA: TGCGCCAGCAGCCCCGGAGAGAGTGGCTACACCTTC. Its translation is CASSPGESGYTF.

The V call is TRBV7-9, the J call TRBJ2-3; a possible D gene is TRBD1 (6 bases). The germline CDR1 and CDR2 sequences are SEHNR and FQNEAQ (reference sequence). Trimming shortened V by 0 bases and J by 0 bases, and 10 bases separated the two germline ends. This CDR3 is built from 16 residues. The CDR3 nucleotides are TGTGCCAGCAGCTTAGCGGGGGCTCCTAGCACAGATACGCAGTATTTT. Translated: CASSLAGAPSTDTQYF.

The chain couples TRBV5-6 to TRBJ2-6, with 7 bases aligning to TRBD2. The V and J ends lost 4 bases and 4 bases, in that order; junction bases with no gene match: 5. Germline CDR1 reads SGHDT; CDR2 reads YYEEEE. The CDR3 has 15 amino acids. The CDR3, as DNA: TGTGCCAGCAGCCCCGGGGGGTCCGGGGCCAACGTCCTGACTTTC. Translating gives CASSPGGSGANVLTF.

CDR3 region: CASSIGRQGTLNTEAFF. The CDR3 nucleotides read TGTGCCAGTAGTATAGGGAGACAGGGGACTTTGAACACTGAAGCTTTCTTT. V and J are TRBV19 and TRBJ1-1, with 8 bases matching TRBD1. Trimming removed 1 base from V and 0 bases from J; junction bases left unmatched: 7. This CDR3 is 17 amino acids long. Per germline, CDR1 LNHDA and CDR2 SQIVND (reference sequence).

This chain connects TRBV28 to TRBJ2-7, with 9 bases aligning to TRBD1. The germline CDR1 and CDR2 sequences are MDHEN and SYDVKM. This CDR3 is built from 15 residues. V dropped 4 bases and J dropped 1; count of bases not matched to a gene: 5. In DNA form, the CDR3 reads TGTGCCAGCAGTTCACTCGGGACAGGGTCCTACGAGCAGTACTTC. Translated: CASSSLGTGSYEQYF.

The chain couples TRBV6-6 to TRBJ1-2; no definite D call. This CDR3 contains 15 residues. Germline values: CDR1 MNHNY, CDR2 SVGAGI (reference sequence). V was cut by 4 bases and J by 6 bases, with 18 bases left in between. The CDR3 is CASSLGQRKSNGYTF. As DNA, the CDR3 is TGTGCCAGCAGTTTGGGCCAGAGAAAAAGCAATGGCTACACCTTC.

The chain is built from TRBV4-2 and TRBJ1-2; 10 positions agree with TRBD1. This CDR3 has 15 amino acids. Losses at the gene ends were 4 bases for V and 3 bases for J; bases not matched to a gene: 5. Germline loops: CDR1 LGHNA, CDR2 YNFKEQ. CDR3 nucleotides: TGTGCCAGCAGCCCCCGGGACAGGGGTGACTATGGCTACACCTTC. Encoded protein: CASSPRDRGDYGYTF.

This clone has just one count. This chain's CDR3 is CASSQGASGGQETQYF. The CDR3 DNA follows: TGTGCCAGCAGCCAAGGGGCTAGCGGGGGCCAAGAGACCCAGTACTTC. The chain employs TRBV4-2 and TRBJ2-5, with 10 bases lining up with TRBD2. The V and J ends lost 1 base and 1 base, in that order; junction bases with no gene match: 3. Germline CDR1 reads LGHNA; CDR2 reads YNFKEQ. This CDR3 is 16 amino acids long.

CDR3 nucleotide sequence: TGCGCCAGCGTGATGGGAGTAGCGGCAGTGGAGACCCAGTACTTC. This gives the protein CASVMGVAAVETQYF. The chain carries TRBV5-1 and TRBJ2-5, with D tentatively TRBD2 (6 bases). Looked up from germline, CDR1 is SGHRS and CDR2 is YFSETQ. With 7 bases removed from V and 5 bases from J, the gap between germline ends came to 21 bases. This CDR3 contains 15 residues.

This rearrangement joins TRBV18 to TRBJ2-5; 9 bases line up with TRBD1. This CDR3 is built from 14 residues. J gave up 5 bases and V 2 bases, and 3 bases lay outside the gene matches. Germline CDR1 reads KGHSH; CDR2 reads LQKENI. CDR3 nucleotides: TGTGCCAGCTCACCAGGACAGGGGTTGGAGACCCAGTACTTC. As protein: CASSPGQGLETQYF.

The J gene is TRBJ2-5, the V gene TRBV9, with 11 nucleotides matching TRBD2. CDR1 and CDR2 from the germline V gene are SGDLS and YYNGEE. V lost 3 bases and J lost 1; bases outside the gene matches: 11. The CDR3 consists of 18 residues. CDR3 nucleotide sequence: TGTGCCAGCAGCGCCAGTACACCCGGGACTAGCGGCCAAGAGACCCAGTACTTC. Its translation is CASSASTPGTSGQETQYF.

Written as DNA, the CDR3 is TGCAGCGTTGTACGACTAGCGGGAGCCTACAATGAGCAGTTCTTC. Residues: CSVVRLAGAYNEQFF. The chain recombines TRBV29-1 with TRBJ2-1; TRBD2 matches 12 bases. The CDR3 is 15 amino acids. Germline V gives CDR1 SQVTM, CDR2 ANQGSEA. Germline trimming cut 4 bases from V and 2 bases from J; bases unmatched to any gene: 3.

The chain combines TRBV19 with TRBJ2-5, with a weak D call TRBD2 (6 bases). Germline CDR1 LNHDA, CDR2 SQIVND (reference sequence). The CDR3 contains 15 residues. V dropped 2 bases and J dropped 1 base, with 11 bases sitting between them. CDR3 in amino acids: CASSIRLGSQETQYF. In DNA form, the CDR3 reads TGTGCCAGTAGTATACGACTAGGGTCCCAAGAGACCCAGTACTTC.